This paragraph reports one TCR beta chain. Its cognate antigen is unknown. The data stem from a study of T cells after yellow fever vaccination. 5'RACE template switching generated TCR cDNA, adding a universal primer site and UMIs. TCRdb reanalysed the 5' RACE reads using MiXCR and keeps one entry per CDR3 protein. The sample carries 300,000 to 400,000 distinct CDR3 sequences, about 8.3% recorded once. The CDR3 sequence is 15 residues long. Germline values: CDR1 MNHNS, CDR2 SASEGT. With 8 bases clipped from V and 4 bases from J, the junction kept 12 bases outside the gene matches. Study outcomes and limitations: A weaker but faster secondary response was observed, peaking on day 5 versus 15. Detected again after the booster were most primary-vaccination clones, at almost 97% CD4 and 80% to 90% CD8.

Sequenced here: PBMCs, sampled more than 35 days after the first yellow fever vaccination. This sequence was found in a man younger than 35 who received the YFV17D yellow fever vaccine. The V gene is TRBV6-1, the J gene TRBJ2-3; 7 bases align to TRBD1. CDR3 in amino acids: CASPRGLATSDTQYF. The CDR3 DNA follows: TGTGCCAGCCCTAGGGGGCTAGCAACCTCAGATACGCAGTATTTT.